These T cell receptor beta chains were read from a single sample in a study of T cell responses to AZD1222 COVID-19 vaccine. Sequenced by immunoSEQ multiplex PCR; TCRdb stores in-frame clones only, minus some. Of about 150,000 clones listed, roughly 90% are singletons. The sequencing here drew on peripheral blood, taken 28 days after the second AZD1222 dose. The receptors shown here come from an adult who received the AZD1222 COVID-19 vaccine. Both conserved end residues are part of each CDR3. A D gene is named only where the DNA matches it firmly.

J gene,V gene,D gene,CDR3 protein,CDR3 DNA
TRBJ2-1,TRBV9,-,CASNGGATYNEQFF,TGTGCCAGCAACGGCGGGGCGACCTACAATGAGCAGTTCTTC
TRBJ2-5,TRBV10-3,TRBD1,CAISDPTGGGLETQYF,TGTGCCATCAGTGACCCGACAGGGGGCGGCCTTGAGACCCAGTACTTC
TRBJ2-1,TRBV5-1,TRBD2,CASSLGLADSSYNEQFF,TGCGCCAGCAGCTTGGGACTAGCGGACAGCTCCTACAATGAGCAGTTCTTC
TRBJ1-4,TRBV15,-,CATSRDSRGEWEKLFF,TGTGCCACCAGCAGAGATTCGAGGGGGGAATGGGAAAAACTGTTTTTT
TRBJ2-7,TRBV27,-,CASTNWGRDAYEQYF,TGTGCCAGCACCAACTGGGGTAGGGATGCCTACGAGCAGTACTTC
TRBJ2-1,TRBV5-6,-,CASSFLDGYNEQFF,TGTGCCAGCAGCTTCCTGGACGGCTACAATGAGCAGTTCTTC
TRBJ2-7,TRBV6-5,-,CASKEGAGGHYEQYF,TGTGCCAGCAAGGAGGGGGCGGGAGGCCACTACGAGCAGTACTTC
TRBJ1-6,TRBV18,TRBD1,CASARDRVNSPLHF,TGTGCCAGCGCGAGAGACAGGGTAAATTCACCCCTCCACTTT
TRBJ2-7,TRBV29-1,-,CSVGDSSYEQYF,TGCAGCGTTGGGGACTCATCCTACGAGCAGTACTTC
TRBJ1-1,TRBV5-1,-,CASSLAVSNTEAFF,TGCGCCAGCAGCTTGGCGGTTTCGAACACTGAAGCTTTCTTT
TRBJ1-5,TRBV28,TRBD1,CASSLYTGGAYPQHF,TGTGCCAGCAGTCTTTACACAGGGGGCGCTTACCCCCAGCATTTT
TRBJ1-4,TRBV15,-,CATSREPRGEKLFF,TGTGCCACCAGCAGGGAACCCAGGGGCGAAAAACTGTTTTTT